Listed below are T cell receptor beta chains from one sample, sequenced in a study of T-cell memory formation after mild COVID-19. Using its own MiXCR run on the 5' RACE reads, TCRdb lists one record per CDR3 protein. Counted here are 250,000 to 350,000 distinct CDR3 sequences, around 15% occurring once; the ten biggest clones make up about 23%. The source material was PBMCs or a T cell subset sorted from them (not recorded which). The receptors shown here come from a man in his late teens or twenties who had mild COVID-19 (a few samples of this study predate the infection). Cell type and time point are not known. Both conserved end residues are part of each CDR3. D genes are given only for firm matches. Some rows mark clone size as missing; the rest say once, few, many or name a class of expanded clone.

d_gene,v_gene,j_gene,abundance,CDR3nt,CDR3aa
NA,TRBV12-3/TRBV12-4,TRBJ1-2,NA,TGTGCCAGCAGTTTAGAGGGGGAATATGGCTACACCTTC,CASSLEGEYGYTF
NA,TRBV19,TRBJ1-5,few,TGTGCCAGTAGGAACCGGGACACCCGTGGTCAGCCCCAGCATTTT,CASRNRDTRGQPQHF
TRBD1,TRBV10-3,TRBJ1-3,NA,TGTGCCATCAGACCCCAGGACAGGATTGGAAACACCATATATTTT,CAIRPQDRIGNTIYF
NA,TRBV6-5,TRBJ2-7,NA,TGTGCCAGCAGTTACTCGAACAGGGACTACGAGCAGTACTTC,CASSYSNRDYEQYF
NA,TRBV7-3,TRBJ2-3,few,TGTGCCAGCTCCCCGGGGCCAGAAGATACGCAGTATTTT,CASSPGPEDTQYF
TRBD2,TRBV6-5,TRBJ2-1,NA,TGTGCCAGCACCCCCCCTCGGCTAGCGGGTGAGCAGTTCTTC,CASTPPRLAGEQFF
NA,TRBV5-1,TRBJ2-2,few,TGCGCCAGCAGCTTGTGGAGGGGTGACACCGGGGAGCTGTTTTTT,CASSLWRGDTGELFF
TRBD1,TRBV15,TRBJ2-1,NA,TGTGCCACCAGCAGAGGTGGGACAGGGTATGAGGCTGAGCAGTTCTTC,CATSRGGTGYEAEQFF
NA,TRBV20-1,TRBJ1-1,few,TGCAGTGCTAGAGGTCCGAGGGTTGGTGAAGCTTTCTTT,CSARGPRVGEAFF
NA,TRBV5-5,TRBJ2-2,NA,TGTGCCAGCAGCTTAATCGGCGGAAGCCGCCGGGGGAGCGGGGAGCTGTTTTTT,CASSLIGGSRRGSGELFF
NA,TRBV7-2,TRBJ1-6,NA,TGTGCCAGCAGCTTATTCAGGGAATCACCCCTCCACTTT,CASSLFRESPLHF
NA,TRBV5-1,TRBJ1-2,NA,TGCGCCAGCAGCTTTGAGGGATTCGATGGCTACACCTTC,CASSFEGFDGYTF
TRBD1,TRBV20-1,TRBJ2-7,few,TGCAGTGCTAAGGGACAGGGGACCTACGAGCAGTACTTC,CSAKGQGTYEQYF
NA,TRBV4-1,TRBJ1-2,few,TGCGCCAGCAGCCCCCAAAGGGACACACTAGGCTCTAACTATGGCTACACCTTC,CASSPQRDTLGSNYGYTF
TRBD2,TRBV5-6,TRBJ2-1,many,TGTGCCAGCAGCTCTAACTTAGCGGGGGACCTCCACAATGAGCAGTTCTTC,CASSSNLAGDLHNEQFF
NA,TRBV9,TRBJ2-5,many,TGTGCCAGCAGCGTAGATGGGTCCCAAGAGACCCAGTACTTC,CASSVDGSQETQYF
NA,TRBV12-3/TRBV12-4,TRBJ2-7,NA,TGTGCCAGCAGTTCAGACAGACCCGAGCAGTACTTC,CASSSDRPEQYF
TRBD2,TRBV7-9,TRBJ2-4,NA,TGTGCCAGCAGCTTACGGCTAGCGGGGGGTATTCAGTACTTC,CASSLRLAGGIQYF
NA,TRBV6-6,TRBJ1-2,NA,TGTGCCAGCACCATACTGGGGGAGGTCTATGGCTACACCTTC,CASTILGEVYGYTF
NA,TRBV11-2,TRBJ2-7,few,TGTGCCAGCAGCTTAGTGTACGAGCAGTACTTC,CASSLVYEQYF
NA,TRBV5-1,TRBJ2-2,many,TGCGCCAGCAGCTTGGCCAGGCTGGGCACCGGGGAGCTGTTTTTT,CASSLARLGTGELFF
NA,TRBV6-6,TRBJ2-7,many,TGTGCCAGCAGTTACTCCCCCGCCAGGGACTACGAGCAGTACTTC,CASSYSPARDYEQYF
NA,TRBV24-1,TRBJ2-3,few,TGTGCCACCACGGCAGGATACCCAGATACGCAGTATTTT,CATTAGYPDTQYF
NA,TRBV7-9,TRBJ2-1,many,TGTGCCAGCAGCTTATCGCTAGCGAGCTCCTACAATGAGCAGTTCTTC,CASSLSLASSYNEQFF
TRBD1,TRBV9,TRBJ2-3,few,TGTGCCAGCAGCGTAGGACACGGACAGGGGTCCTTCGGAGATACGCAGTATTTT,CASSVGHGQGSFGDTQYF
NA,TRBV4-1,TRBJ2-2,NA,TGCGCCAGCAGCCCACATATCGGGGGGGAGCTGTTTTTT,CASSPHIGGELFF
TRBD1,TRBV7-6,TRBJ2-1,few,TGTGCCAGCAGCGGTAGGACAGGGGGAAACAATGAGCAGTTCTTC,CASSGRTGGNNEQFF
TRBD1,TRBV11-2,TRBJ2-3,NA,TGTGCCAGCAGCCACTACAGGGGGCCCCCAGATACGCAGTATTTT,CASSHYRGPPDTQYF
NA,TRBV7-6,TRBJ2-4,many,TGTGCCAGCAGCTTGGGGACGAGGGGAAACATTCAGTACTTC,CASSLGTRGNIQYF
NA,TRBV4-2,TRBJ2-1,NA,TGTGCCAGCAGCCAAGATCCAGGGCCGTCCTACAATGAGCAGTTCTTC,CASSQDPGPSYNEQFF
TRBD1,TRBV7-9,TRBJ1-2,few,TGTGCCAGCAGCCGATCAGGGGGCGACTATGGCTACACCTTC,CASSRSGGDYGYTF
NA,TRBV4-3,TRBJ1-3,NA,TGCGCCAGCAGCCAAGCGGTCGTCTCTGGAAACACCATATATTTT,CASSQAVVSGNTIYF
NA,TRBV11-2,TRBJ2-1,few,TGTGCCAGCAGCTTAGATCACCAGGACAATGAGCAGTTCTTC,CASSLDHQDNEQFF
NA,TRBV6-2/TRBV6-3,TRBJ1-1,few,TGTGCCAGCAGTTACACAGGGTGGACTGAAGCTTTCTTT,CASSYTGWTEAFF
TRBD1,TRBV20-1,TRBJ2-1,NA,TGCAGTGCCCCGCAGGGGGCGGGTGAGCAGTTCTTC,CSAPQGAGEQFF
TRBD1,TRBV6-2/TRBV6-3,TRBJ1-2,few,TGTGCCAGCACCACAGACAGGGTCGGGTATGGCTACACCTTC,CASTTDRVGYGYTF
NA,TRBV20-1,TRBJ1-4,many,TGCAGTGCCTCGATAGTGACTAATGAAAAACTGTTTTTT,CSASIVTNEKLFF
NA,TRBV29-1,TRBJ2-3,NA,TGCAGCGTATACAGGGCTTTCACAGATACGCAGTATTTT,CSVYRAFTDTQYF
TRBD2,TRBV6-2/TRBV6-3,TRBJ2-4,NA,TGTGCCAGCAGTATTGGACTAGCGGTTTGGAACATTCAGTACTTC,CASSIGLAVWNIQYF
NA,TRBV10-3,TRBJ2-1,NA,TGTGCCACCAGGGTGAGAGCCAGCGATTCCTACAATGAGCAGTTCTTC,CATRVRASDSYNEQFF
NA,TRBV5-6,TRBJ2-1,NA,TGTGCCAGCAGCTTGGGGCCTCCGGGTGGCGAGCAGTTCTTC,CASSLGPPGGEQFF
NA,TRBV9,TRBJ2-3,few,TGTGCCAGCAGCTCAGGGGCCGGGGGCACAGATACGCAGTATTTT,CASSSGAGGTDTQYF
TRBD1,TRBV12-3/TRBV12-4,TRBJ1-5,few,TGTGCCAGCAGTTTCACAGGGGGTCATCAGCCCCAGCATTTT,CASSFTGGHQPQHF
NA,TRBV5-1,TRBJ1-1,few,TGCGCCAGCAGCTTACTCCAGGGACTTGGCGCTGAAGCTTTCTTT,CASSLLQGLGAEAFF
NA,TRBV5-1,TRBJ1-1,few,TGCGCCAGCAGCTTGCCCAATCCCGGGACGGGGAACACTGAAGCTTTCTTT,CASSLPNPGTGNTEAFF
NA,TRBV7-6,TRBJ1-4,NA,TGTGCCAGCAGCCCTAGTCTAACTAATGAAAAACTGTTTTTT,CASSPSLTNEKLFF
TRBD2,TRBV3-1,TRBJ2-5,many,TGTGCCAGCAGCCTGTTTGGGCGGGGGGCCGGGGAGACCCAGTACTTC,CASSLFGRGAGETQYF
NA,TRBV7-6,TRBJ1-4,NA,TGTGCCAGCAGCCGACGACGGGCGACTAATGAAAAACTGTTTTTT,CASSRRRATNEKLFF
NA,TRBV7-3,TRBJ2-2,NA,TGTGCCAGCAGCTCTGAGGGGACCGGGGAGCTGTTTTTT,CASSSEGTGELFF
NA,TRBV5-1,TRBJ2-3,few,TGCGCCAGCAGCTTGGGGCAGGTCGGCACAGATACGCAGTATTTT,CASSLGQVGTDTQYF
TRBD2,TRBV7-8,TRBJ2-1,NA,TGTGCCAGCAGCCAGACTAGCGGGGGACAGTTCTTC,CASSQTSGGQFF
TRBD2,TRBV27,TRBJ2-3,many,TGTGCCAGCAGTTTATCGAGCGGGGATAGCACAGATACGCAGTATTTT,CASSLSSGDSTDTQYF
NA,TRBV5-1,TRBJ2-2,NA,TGCGCCAGCAGCTTGGTTCAGAACGCGAACACCGGGGAGCTGTTTTTT,CASSLVQNANTGELFF